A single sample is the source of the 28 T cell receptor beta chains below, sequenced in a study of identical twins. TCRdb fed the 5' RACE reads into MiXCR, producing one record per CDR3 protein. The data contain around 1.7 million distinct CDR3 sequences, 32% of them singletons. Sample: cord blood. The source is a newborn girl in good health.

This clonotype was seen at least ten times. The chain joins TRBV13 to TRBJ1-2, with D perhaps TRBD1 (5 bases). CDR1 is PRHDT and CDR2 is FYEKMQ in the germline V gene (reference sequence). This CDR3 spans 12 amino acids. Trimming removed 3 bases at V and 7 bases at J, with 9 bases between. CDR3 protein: CASSLRGGGYTF. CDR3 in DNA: TGTGCCAGCAGCTTGAGGGGCGGTGGCTACACCTTC.

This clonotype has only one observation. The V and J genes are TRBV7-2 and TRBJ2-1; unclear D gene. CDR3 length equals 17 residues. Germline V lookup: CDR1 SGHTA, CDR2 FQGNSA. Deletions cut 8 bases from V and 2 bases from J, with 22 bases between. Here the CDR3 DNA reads TGTGCCAGCGGCCACCGAGCCTTGGTGGGTGCCTACAATGAGCAGTTCTTC. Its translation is CASGHRALVGAYNEQFF. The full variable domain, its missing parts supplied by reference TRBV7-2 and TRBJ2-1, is GAGVSQSPSNKVTEKGKDVELRCDPISGHTALYWYRQSLGQGLEFLIYFQGNSAPDKSGLPSDRFSAERTGGSVSTLTIQRTQQEDSAVYLCASGHRALVGAYNEQFFGPGTRLTVL.

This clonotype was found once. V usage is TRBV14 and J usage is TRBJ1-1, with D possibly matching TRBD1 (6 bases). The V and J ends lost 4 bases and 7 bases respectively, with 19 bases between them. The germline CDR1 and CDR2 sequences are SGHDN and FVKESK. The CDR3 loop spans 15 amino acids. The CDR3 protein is CASSPTQVGAGEAFF. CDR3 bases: TGTGCCAGCAGCCCTACACAGGTGGGGGCTGGTGAAGCTTTCTTT. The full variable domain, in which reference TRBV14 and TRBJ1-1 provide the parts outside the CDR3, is EAGVTQFPSHSVIEKGQTVTLRCDPISGHDNLYWYRRVMGKEIKFLLHFVKESKQDESGMPNNRFLAERTGGTYSTLKVQPAELEDSGVYFCASSPTQVGAGEAFFGQGTRLTVV.

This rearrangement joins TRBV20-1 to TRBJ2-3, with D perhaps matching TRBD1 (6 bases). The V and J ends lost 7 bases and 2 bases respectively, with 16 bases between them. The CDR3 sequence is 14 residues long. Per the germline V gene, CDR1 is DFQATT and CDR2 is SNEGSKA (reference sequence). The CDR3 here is CSDRQAGTTDTQYF. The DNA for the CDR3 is TGCAGTGATCGACAGGCCGGGACCACAGATACGCAGTATTTT.

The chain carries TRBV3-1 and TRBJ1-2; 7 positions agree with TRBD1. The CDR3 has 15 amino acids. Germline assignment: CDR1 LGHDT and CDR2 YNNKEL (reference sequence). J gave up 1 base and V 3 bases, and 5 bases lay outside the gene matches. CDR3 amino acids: CASSQRGQNNYGYTF. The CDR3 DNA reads TGTGCCAGCAGCCAGAGGGGACAGAATAACTATGGCTACACCTTC. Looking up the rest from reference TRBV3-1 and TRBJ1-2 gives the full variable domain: DTAVSQTPKYLVTQMGNDKSIKCEQNLGHDTMYWYKQDSKKFLKIMFSYNNKELIINETVPNRFSPKSPDKAHLNLHINSLELGDSAVYFCASSQRGQNNYGYTFGSGTRLTVV.

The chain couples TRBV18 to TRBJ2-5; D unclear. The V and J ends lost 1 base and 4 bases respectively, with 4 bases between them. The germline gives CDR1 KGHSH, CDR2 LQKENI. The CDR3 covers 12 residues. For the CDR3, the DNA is TGTGCCAGCTCACCACGACCAGAGACCCAGTACTTC. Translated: CASSPRPETQYF.

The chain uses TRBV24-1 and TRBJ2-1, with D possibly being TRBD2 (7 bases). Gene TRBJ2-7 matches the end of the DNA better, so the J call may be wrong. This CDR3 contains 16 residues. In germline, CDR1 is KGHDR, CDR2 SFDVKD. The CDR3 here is CATSDLGGGGYNEQYF. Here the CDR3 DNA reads TGTGCCACCAGTGATTTAGGTGGGGGGGGCTACAATGAGCAGTACTTC.

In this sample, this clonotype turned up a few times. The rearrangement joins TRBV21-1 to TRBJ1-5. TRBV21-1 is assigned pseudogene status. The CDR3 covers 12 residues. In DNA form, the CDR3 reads TGTGCCAGCAGCAAAAGGTGCCAGCCCCAGCATTTT. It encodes CASSKRCQPQHF.

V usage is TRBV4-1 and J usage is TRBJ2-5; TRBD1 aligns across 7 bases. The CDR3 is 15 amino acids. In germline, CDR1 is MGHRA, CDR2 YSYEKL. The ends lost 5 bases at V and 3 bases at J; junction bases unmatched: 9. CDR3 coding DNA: TGCGCCAGCAGCTCGGTAAGGGGGCGAGAAGAGACCCAGTACTTC. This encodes CASSSVRGREETQYF.

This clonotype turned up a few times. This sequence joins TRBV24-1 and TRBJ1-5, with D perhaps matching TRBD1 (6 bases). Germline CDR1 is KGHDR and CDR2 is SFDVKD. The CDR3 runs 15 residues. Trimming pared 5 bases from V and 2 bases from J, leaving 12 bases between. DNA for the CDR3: TGTGCCACCAGTGTAGGAGGGGGGGGCAATCAGCCCCAGCATTTT. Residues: CATSVGGGGNQPQHF.

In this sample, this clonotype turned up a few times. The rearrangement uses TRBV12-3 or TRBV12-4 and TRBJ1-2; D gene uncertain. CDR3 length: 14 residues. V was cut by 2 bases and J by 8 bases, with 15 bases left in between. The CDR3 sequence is CASSLREDKRGYTF. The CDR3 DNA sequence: TGTGCCAGCAGTTTACGGGAGGATAAGAGGGGCTACACCTTC.

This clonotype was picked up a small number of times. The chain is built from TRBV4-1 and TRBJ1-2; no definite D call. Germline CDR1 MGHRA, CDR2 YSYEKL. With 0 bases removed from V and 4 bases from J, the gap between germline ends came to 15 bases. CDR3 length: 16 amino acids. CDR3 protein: CASSQDFDGASYGYTF. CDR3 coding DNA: TGCGCCAGCAGCCAAGATTTCGACGGAGCCTCCTATGGCTACACCTTC.

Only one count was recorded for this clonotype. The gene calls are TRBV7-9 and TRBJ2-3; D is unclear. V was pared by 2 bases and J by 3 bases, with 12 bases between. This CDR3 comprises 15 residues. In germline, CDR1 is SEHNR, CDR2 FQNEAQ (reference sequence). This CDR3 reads CASSLLGIGTDTQYF. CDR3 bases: TGTGCCAGCAGCTTATTGGGTATCGGGACAGATACGCAGTATTTT.

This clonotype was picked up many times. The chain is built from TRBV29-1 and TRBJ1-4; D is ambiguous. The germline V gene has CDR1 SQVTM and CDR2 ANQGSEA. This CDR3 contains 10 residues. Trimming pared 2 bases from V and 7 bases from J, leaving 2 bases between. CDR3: CSVETEKLFF. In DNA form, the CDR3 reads TGCAGCGTTGAAACTGAAAAACTGTTTTTT.

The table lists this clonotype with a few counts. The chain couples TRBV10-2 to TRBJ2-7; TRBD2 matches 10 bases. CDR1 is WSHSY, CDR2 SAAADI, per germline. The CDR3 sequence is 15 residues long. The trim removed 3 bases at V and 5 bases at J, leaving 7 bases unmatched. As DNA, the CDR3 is TGCGCCAGCAGTGAACTAGCGGGGATTCTTCACGAGCAGTACTTC. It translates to CASSELAGILHEQYF.

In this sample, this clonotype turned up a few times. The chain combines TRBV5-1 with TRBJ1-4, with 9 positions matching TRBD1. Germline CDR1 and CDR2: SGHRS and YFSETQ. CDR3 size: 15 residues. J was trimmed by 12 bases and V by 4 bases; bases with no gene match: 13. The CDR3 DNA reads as TGCGCCAGCAGCCAACAGGGGGCACCTACCACGGAACTGTTTTTT. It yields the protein CASSQQGAPTTELFF.

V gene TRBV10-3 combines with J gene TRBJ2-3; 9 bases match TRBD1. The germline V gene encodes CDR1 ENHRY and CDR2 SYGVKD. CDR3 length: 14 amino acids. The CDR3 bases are TGTGTCGCGTGGGGGACAGGGAACACAGATACGCAGTATTTT. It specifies CVAWGTGNTDTQYF.

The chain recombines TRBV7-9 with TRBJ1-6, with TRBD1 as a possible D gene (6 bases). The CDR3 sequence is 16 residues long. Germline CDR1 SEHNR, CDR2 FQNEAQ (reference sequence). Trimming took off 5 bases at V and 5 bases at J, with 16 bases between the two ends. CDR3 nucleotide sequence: TGTGCCAGCAGCCCCCTGGGGGGGCGAGATAATTCACCCCTCCACTTT. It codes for CASSPLGGRDNSPLHF.

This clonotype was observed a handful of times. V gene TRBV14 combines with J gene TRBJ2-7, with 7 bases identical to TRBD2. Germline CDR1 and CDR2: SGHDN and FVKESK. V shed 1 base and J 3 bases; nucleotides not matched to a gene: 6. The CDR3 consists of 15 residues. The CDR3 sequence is CASSQGAGVGYEQYF. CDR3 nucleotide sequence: TGTGCCAGCAGCCAAGGGGCGGGAGTGGGCTACGAGCAGTACTTC.

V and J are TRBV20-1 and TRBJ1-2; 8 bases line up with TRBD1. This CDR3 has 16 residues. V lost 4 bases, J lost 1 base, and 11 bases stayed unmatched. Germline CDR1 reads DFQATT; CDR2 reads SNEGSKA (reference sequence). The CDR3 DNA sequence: TGCAGTGCTACCTGGACAGGGAAGGAGGATAACTATGGCTACACCTTC. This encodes CSATWTGKEDNYGYTF.

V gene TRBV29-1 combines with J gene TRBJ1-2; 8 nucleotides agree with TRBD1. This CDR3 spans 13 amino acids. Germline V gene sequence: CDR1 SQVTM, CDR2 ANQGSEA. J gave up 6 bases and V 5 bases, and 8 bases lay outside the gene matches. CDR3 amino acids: CSVYVQGADGYTF. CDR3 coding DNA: TGCAGCGTTTACGTCCAGGGGGCGGATGGCTACACCTTC.

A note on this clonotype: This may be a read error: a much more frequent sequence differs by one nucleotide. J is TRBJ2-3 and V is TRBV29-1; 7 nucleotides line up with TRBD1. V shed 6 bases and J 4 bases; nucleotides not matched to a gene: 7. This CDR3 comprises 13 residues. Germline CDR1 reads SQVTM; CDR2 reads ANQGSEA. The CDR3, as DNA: TGCAGCGTGATGACAGGGAGCGCAGATACGCAGTATTTT. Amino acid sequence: CSVMTGSADTQYF.

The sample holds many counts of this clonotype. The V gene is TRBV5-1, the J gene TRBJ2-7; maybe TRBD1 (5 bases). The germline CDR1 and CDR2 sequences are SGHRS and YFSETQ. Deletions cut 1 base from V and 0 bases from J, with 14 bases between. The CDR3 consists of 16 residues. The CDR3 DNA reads TGCGCCAGCAGCTTGTCAGGGCAACTCTCCTCCTACGAGCAGTACTTC. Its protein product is CASSLSGQLSSYEQYF.

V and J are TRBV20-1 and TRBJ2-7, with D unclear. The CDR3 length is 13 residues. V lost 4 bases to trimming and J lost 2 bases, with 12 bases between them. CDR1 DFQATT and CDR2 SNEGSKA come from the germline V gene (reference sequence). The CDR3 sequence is CSANPGRPYEQYF. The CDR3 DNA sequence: TGCAGTGCTAACCCTGGTCGACCCTACGAGCAGTACTTC.

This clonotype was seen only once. CDR3 region: CSARDPRQSSNQPQHF. The CDR3, as DNA: TGCAGTGCTAGAGATCCTCGGCAGTCTAGCAATCAGCCCCAGCATTTT. This sequence joins TRBV20-1 and TRBJ1-5; no reliable D call. There are 16 residues in the CDR3. CDR1 is DFQATT and CDR2 is SNEGSKA in the germline V gene (reference sequence). Trimming took off 0 bases at V and 0 bases at J, with 12 bases between the two ends.

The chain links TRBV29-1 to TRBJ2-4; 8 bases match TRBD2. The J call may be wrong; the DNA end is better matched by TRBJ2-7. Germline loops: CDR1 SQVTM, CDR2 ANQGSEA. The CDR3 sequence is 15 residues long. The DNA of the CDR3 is TGCAGCGTTGTAATTATGATGGGGCTAGCGGGCGAGCAGTACTTC. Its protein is CSVVIMMGLAGEQYF.

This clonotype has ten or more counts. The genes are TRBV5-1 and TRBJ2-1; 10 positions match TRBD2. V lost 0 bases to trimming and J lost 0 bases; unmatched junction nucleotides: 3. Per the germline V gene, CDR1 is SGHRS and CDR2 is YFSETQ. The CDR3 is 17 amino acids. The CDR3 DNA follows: TGCGCCAGCAGCTTGGTCCCTAGCGGGAGCTCCTACAATGAGCAGTTCTTC. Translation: CASSLVPSGSSYNEQFF. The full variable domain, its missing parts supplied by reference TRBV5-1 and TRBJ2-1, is KAGVTQTPRYLIKTRGQQVTLSCSPISGHRSVSWYQQTPGQGLQFLFEYFSETQRNKGNFPGRFSGRQFSNSRSEMNVSTLELGDSALYLCASSLVPSGSSYNEQFFGPGTRLTVL.

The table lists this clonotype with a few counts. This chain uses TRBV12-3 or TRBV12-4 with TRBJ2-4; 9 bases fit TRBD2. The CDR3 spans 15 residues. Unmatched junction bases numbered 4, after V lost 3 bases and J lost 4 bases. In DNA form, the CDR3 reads TGTGCCAGCAGTTTGTCCCTAGCGGGGAAAAACATTCAGTACTTC. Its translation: CASSLSLAGKNIQYF.